This TCR beta chain was captured in a study of T cells in women clearing cervical HPV infection. Some clones are missing from TCRdb's copy, which holds only in-frame ones; the method was immunoSEQ multiplex PCR. The sample table includes 20,000 to 25,000 clones. The study's findings and limits: TRBV6-7 abundance was lower in cases than controls (0.11% versus 0.16%). Combining TCR richness with V gene abundances gave roughly 0.8 AUC.

A word on this clone: What it binds is unknown. The CDR3 end lies 3 residues beyond the end of the read and is filled in from the germline J gene.

The CDR3 runs 15 residues. V was shortened by 7 bases and J by 5 bases, with 19 bases between the two germline ends. Germline V gives CDR1 SGHNT, CDR2 YENEEA. The source is a woman between 18 and 69 years old with a cervical HPV16 infection that either progressed to CIN3+ or cleared (not recorded which). The chain combines TRBV11-3 with TRBJ2-3; D possibly corresponds to TRBD2 (6 bases). The sequenced sample was blood buffy coat. CDR3 sequence reads: CASTPRGRDRDTQYF. Incomplete CDR3 DNA: TGTGCCAGCACCCCCCGGGGGAGAGATCGAGATACG.